Given below is one T cell receptor beta chain in context. Original data processing: How many nucleated cells were present was estimated from reference gene primer amplification. Clones were read by immunoSEQ multiplex PCR, and TCRdb kept only the in-frame ones, dropping some. The V and J calls and clone size are taken from that table; D and trimming were inferred from the DNA. The sample carries some 260,000 clones, more than 75% recorded once. These data originate in a study of blood T cell repertoires in COVID-19. Background on the study: PBMCs, B-cell-depleted T cells, or T cells were the source of the cDNA or gDNA that made up the material.

The sequence derives from a woman aged 40-49 years who had recovered from COVID-19. The sequenced material came from peripheral blood.

The CDR3 nucleotides are TGCGCCAGCAGCCCTGGGACAAACTATGGCTACACCTTC. Encoded protein: CASSPGTNYGYTF. This chain joins TRBV5-1 and TRBJ1-2; tentative D call: TRBD1 (6 bases). With 4 bases removed from V and 2 bases from J, the gap between germline ends came to 9 bases. Germline-derived CDR1 and CDR2 are SGHRS and YFSETQ. The CDR3 loop spans 13 amino acids.